A single sample is the source of the 18 T cell receptor beta chains below, sequenced in a study of T cell responses to AZD1222 COVID-19 vaccine (dated by TCRdb to about 2021). The library was generated by the immunoSEQ multiplex PCR assay. TCRdb mirrors the immuneACCESS table, restricted to in-frame sequences. Some clones are absent from its copies; in checked studies, under half trace to an unresolved V gene, and the reason for the others is unknown. Counted in this sample were about 200,000 clones; roughly 88% of them appeared once. 7.5% to 9.5% of the sample goes to the ten largest clones. The intended sense of this specimen's time point label: baseline before first vaccination. The sample in question was peripheral blood, obtained on day 0 of AZD1222 vaccination. The source of these receptors is an adult in good health.

V usage is TRBV4-3 and J usage is TRBJ2-7; D call uncertain. Trimming pared 1 base from V and 2 bases from J, leaving 9 bases between. CDR1 is LGHNA, CDR2 YSLEER, per germline. The CDR3 contains 14 residues. DNA of the CDR3: TGCGCCAGCAGCCAAGTAGTCCGAGCCTACGAGCAGTACTTC. Protein product: CASSQVVRAYEQYF.

A word on this clone: One end of the junction is discordant with germline, which a read error may explain. V gene TRBV29-1 combines with J gene TRBJ1-3, with 8 nucleotides matching TRBD1. Germline CDR1 reads SQVTM; CDR2 reads ANQGSEA. CDR3 length equals 14 residues. The CDR3 sequence is CSVEGQGAGNTIYF. The CDR3, as DNA: TGCAGCGTGGAAGGACAGGGAGCTGGAAACACCATATATTTT.

This CDR3 is CATRLTGSDEQYF. CDR3 DNA sequence: TGTGCCACCCGGCTGACAGGGAGCGACGAGCAGTACTTC. V usage is TRBV2 and J usage is TRBJ2-7; 7 nucleotides line up with TRBD1. Germline V CDR1 and CDR2: SNHLY, FYNNEI. The CDR3 sequence is 13 residues long. J was trimmed by 5 bases and V by 10 bases; bases with no gene match: 11.

This clone came up a few times. The chain employs TRBV4-2 and TRBJ1-6; no reliable D call. Germline assignment: CDR1 LGHNA and CDR2 YNFKEQ. The CDR3 is made up of 14 amino acids. V lost 4 bases to trimming and J lost 7 bases, with 11 bases between them. Here the CDR3 reads CASSLPALNSPLHF. DNA for the CDR3: TGTGCCAGCAGCCTCCCGGCCCTAAATTCACCCCTCCACTTT.

The chain uses TRBV14 and TRBJ2-5; D could derive from TRBD1 or TRBD2 (6 bases each). This CDR3 has 17 residues. Germline CDR1 SGHDN, CDR2 FVKESK. Trimming left V 0 bases short and J 5 bases short, with 19 bases between. The CDR3 nucleotides are TGTGCCAGCAGCCAAGAGCGGGGACACCCAACGGCGGAGACCCAGTACTTC. Translation: CASSQERGHPTAETQYF.

This clone was observed once. J is TRBJ2-7 and V is TRBV9, with TRBD1 matching over 7 bases. Germline V gene sequence: CDR1 SGDLS, CDR2 YYNGEE. V lost 1 base, J lost 2 bases, and 3 bases stayed unmatched. The CDR3 is 14 amino acids. For the CDR3, the DNA is TGTGCCAGCAGCGTACAGGGGGTAGCCTACGAGCAGTACTTC. It specifies CASSVQGVAYEQYF.

The chain employs TRBV5-1 and TRBJ1-2, with unresolved D. The germline V gene encodes CDR1 SGHRS and CDR2 YFSETQ. CDR3 size: 13 residues. V lost 3 bases to trimming and J lost 6 bases, with 12 bases between them. The CDR3 bases are TGCGCCAGCAGCTCCACAAGGGCCCATGGCTACACCTTC. It encodes CASSSTRAHGYTF.

This clone was recorded only once. The rearrangement joins TRBV14 to TRBJ2-5, with 8 bases aligning to TRBD2. The CDR3 runs 14 residues. V was pared by 4 bases and J by 3 bases, with 4 bases of the junction left unmatched. Germline assignment: CDR1 SGHDN and CDR2 FVKESK. CDR3 bases: TGTGCCAGCAGCCGAGCGGGGGCCAAAGAGACCCAGTACTTC. It specifies CASSRAGAKETQYF.

The chain has TRBV4-2 and TRBJ1-6; unclear D gene. V was cut by 5 bases and J by 7 bases, with 9 bases left in between. The CDR3 is made up of 13 amino acids. Germline lookup yields CDR1 LGHNA and CDR2 YNFKEQ. Here the CDR3 DNA reads TGTGCCAGCAGCGCTGGTGGCAATTCACCCCTCCACTTT. Translation: CASSAGGNSPLHF.

This chain connects TRBV30 to TRBJ1-2; 10 bases agree with TRBD1. CDR3 size: 15 residues. From germline, CDR1 is GTSNPN and CDR2 SVGIG (reference sequence). The junction had 12 bases not matched to a gene; V was cut back by 5 bases and J by 6 bases. CDR3 loop: CAWHPSGTGVHGYTF. In nucleotides, the CDR3 is TGTGCCTGGCACCCTTCCGGGACAGGGGTACATGGCTACACCTTC.

For the CDR3, the DNA is TGCGCCAGCAGCTTCGAAGGGGGGGCTTCTGACTATAATTCACCCCTCCACTTT. It specifies CASSFEGGASDYNSPLHF. The V gene is TRBV5-1, the J gene TRBJ1-6; possible D gene TRBD1, 6 bases. Trimming cost V 2 bases and J 3 bases, with 18 bases left between them. CDR1 and CDR2 from the germline V gene are SGHRS and YFSETQ. The CDR3 is made up of 18 amino acids.

This clone was recorded once. J is TRBJ1-5 and V is TRBV5-1, with 7 bases aligning to TRBD1. CDR3 length: 13 amino acids. Trimming removed 2 bases from V and 5 bases from J; junction bases left unmatched: 1. Germline V lookup: CDR1 SGHRS, CDR2 YFSETQ. The CDR3 DNA follows: TGCGCCAGCAGCTTCGGACAGGATCAGCCCCAGCATTTT. This gives the protein CASSFGQDQPQHF.

Only a few counts were recorded for this clone. This rearrangement joins TRBV6-2 or TRBV6-3 to TRBJ1-4, with a possible D match to TRBD1 (5 bases). The V end lost 5 bases, the J end lost 6 bases, and 13 bases lay between the germline ends. The germline gives CDR1 MNHEY, CDR2 SVGEGT. The CDR3 spans 14 residues. The CDR3 here is CASSRTPRDEKLFF. CDR3 DNA: TGTGCCAGCAGTCGGACACCTCGGGATGAAAAACTGTTTTTT.

The V call is TRBV4-3, the J call TRBJ2-7; D perhaps matches TRBD1 (6 bases). V lost 1 base, J lost 4 bases, and 11 bases lay in between. Per germline, CDR1 LGHNA and CDR2 YSLEER. CDR3 size: 14 residues. CDR3: CASSQVRGWYEQYF. As DNA, the CDR3 is TGCGCCAGCAGCCAAGTCAGGGGCTGGTACGAGCAGTACTTC.

The chain carries TRBV4-1 and TRBJ2-7, with 8 bases lining up with TRBD1. In germline, CDR1 is MGHRA, CDR2 YSYEKL. V trimming: 0 bases; J trimming: 7 bases; junction bases outside the gene matches: 11. The CDR3 contains 16 residues. CDR3 region: CASSQDYETGDLEQYF. In nucleotides, the CDR3 is TGCGCCAGCAGCCAAGACTACGAGACAGGGGACCTGGAGCAGTACTTC.

This chain connects TRBV3-1 (or the pseudogene TRBV3-2) to TRBJ2-7, with D perhaps TRBD1 (5 bases). Germline V gene lookup returns CDR1 LGHDT and CDR2 YNNKEL (reference sequence). Trimming took 5 bases from V and 4 from J, leaving 6 bases between them. The CDR3 consists of 11 residues. DNA of the CDR3: TGTGCCAGCAGCTCAGGGTACGAGCAGTACTTC. Translated, it gives CASSSGYEQYF.

The rearrangement uses TRBV30 and TRBJ1-6, with D maybe TRBD1 (6 bases). Deletions cut 0 bases from V and 5 bases from J, with 11 bases between. This CDR3 comprises 15 residues. In germline, CDR1 is GTSNPN, CDR2 SVGIG (reference sequence). DNA of the CDR3: TGTGCCTGGAGTGTACCAGGGGCGGATAATTCACCCCTCCACTTT. It codes for CAWSVPGADNSPLHF.

The rearrangement uses TRBV6-2 or TRBV6-3 and TRBJ2-5; 11 bases are a match to TRBD2. Trimming removed 4 bases from V and 4 bases from J; junction bases left unmatched: 5. Germline V gene data show CDR1 as MNHEY and CDR2 as SVGEGT. The CDR3 covers 15 residues. The CDR3 region is CASSLAGGALETQYF. CDR3 nucleotide sequence: TGTGCCAGCAGTTTAGCGGGGGGGGCCTTAGAGACCCAGTACTTC.